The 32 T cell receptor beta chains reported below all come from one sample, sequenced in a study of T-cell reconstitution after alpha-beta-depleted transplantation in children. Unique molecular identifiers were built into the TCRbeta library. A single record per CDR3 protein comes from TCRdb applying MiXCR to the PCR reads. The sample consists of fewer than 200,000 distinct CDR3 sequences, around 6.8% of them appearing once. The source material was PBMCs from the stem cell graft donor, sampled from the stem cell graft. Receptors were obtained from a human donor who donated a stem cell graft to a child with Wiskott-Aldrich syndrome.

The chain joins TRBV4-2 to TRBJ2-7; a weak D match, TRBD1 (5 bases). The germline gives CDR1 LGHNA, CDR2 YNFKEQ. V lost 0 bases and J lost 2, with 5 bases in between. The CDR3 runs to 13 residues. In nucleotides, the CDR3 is TGTGCCAGCAGCCAAGAACAGGCCTACGAGCAGTACTTC. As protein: CASSQEQAYEQYF.

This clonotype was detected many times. The CDR3 region is CASSLERGTDTQYF. CDR3 bases: TGCGCCAGCAGCTTAGAGCGGGGCACAGATACGCAGTATTTT. This rearrangement joins TRBV5-1 to TRBJ2-3, with D possibly being TRBD2 (6 bases). The V end lost 2 bases, the J end lost 1 base, and 8 bases lay between the germline ends. The germline V gene encodes CDR1 SGHRS and CDR2 YFSETQ. The CDR3 loop spans 14 amino acids.

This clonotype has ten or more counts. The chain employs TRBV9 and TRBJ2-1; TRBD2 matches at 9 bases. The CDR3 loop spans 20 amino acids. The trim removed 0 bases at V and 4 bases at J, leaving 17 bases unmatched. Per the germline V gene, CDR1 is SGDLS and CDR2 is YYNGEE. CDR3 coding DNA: TGTGCCAGCAGCGTAGACTCCTCCGGGGCTAGCGGGATATTGTACAATGAGCAGTTCTTC. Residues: CASSVDSSGASGILYNEQFF.

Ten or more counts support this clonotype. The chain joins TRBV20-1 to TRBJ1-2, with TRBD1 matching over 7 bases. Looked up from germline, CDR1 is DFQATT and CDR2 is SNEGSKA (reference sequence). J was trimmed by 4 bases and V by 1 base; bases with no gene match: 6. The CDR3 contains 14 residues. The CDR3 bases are TGCAGTGCTAGAGCTGGTCCAGGGGGCTATGGCTACACCTTC. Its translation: CSARAGPGGYGYTF.

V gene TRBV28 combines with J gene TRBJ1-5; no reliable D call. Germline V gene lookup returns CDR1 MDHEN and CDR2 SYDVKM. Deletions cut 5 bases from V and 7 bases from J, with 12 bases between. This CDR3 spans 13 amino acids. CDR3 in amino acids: CASSMVTVQPQHF. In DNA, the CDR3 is TGTGCCAGCAGTATGGTCACAGTGCAGCCCCAGCATTTT. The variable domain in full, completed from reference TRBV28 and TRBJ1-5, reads DVKVTQSSRYLVKRTGEKVFLECVQDMDHENMFWYRQDPGLGLRLIYFSYDVKMKEKGDIPEGYSVSREKKERFSLILESASTNQTSMYLCASSMVTVQPQHFGDGTRLSIL.

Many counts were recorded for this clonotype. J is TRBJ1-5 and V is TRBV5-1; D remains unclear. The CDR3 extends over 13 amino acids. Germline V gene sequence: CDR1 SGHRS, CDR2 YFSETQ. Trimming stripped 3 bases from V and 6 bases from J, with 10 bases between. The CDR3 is CASSSNAGQPQHF. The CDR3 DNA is TGCGCCAGCAGCTCTAACGCCGGTCAGCCCCAGCATTTT.

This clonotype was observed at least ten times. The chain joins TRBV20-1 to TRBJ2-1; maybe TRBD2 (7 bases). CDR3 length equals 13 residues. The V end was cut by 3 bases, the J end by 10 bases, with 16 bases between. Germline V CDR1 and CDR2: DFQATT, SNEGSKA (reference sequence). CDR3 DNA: TGCAGTGCTAGTCGGGATGCGGGGGCCGAGCAGTTCTTC. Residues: CSASRDAGAEQFF.

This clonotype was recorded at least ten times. As DNA, the CDR3 is TGTGCCAGCAGCTTATTAGGGAGGCCCCAGCATTTT. It specifies CASSLLGRPQHF. J is TRBJ1-5 and V is TRBV7-6; D is uncertain. CDR1 is SGHVS, CDR2 FNYEAQ, per germline. This CDR3 is built from 12 residues. V was clipped by 2 bases and J by 9 bases, with 8 bases between them.

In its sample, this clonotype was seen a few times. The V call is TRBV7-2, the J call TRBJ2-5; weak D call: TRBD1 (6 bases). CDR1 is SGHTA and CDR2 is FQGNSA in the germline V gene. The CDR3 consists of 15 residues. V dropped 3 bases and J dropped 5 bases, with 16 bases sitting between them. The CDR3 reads CASSFSGVGWETQYF. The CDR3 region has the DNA TGTGCCAGCAGCTTTTCAGGGGTGGGGTGGGAGACCCAGTACTTC.

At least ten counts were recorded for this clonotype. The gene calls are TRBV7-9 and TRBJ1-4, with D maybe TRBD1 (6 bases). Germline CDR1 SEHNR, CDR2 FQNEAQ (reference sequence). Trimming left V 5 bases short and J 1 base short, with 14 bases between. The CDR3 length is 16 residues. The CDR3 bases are TGTGCCAGCAGCCCCCCAGGGGCAGAAACTAATGAAAAACTGTTTTTT. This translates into CASSPPGAETNEKLFF.

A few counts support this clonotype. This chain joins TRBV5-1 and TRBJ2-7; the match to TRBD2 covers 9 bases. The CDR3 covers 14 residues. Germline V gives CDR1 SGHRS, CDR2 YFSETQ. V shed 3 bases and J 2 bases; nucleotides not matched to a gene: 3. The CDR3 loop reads CASSSRLAAYEQYF. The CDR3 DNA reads TGCGCCAGCAGCTCCCGACTAGCGGCCTACGAGCAGTACTTC.

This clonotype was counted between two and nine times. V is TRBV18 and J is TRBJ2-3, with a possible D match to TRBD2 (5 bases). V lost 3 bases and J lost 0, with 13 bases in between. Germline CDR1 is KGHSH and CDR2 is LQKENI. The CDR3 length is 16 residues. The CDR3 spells CASSPIKRFSTDTQYF. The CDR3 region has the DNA TGTGCCAGCTCACCCATAAAGCGGTTTAGCACAGATACGCAGTATTTT.

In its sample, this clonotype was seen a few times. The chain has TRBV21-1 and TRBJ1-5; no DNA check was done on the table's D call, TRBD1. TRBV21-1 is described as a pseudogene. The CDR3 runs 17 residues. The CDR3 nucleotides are TGTGCCAGCAGCCCGCGGACAGGGAAGGATGGCAATCAGCCCCAGCATTTT. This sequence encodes CASSPRTGKDGNQPQHF.

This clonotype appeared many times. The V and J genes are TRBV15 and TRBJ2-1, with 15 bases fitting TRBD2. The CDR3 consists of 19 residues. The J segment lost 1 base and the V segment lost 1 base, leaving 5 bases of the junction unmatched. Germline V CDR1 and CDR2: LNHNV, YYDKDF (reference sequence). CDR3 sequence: CATSRGGLAGGGSYNEQFF. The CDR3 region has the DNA TGTGCCACCAGCAGAGGAGGACTAGCGGGGGGGGGATCCTACAATGAGCAGTTCTTC. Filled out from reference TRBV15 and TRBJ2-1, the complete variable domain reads DAMVIQNPRYQVTQFGKPVTLSCSQTLNHNVMYWYQQKSSQAPKLLFHYYDKDFNNEADTPDNFQSRRPNTSFCFLDIRSPGLGDTAMYLCATSRGGLAGGGSYNEQFFGPGTRLTVL.

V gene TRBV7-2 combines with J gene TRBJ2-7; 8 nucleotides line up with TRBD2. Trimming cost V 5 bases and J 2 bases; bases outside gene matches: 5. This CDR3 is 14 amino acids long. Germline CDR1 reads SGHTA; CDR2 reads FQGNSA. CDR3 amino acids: CASSPRGGAYEQYF. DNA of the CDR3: TGTGCCAGCAGCCCCCGGGGGGGGGCCTACGAGCAGTACTTC.

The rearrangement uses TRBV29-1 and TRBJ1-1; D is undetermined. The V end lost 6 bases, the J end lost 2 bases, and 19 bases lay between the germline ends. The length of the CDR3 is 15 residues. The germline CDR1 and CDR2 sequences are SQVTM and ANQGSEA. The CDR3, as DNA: TGCAGCGTCCCGGATTCCACAAGGGCTAACACTGAAGCTTTCTTT. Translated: CSVPDSTRANTEAFF.

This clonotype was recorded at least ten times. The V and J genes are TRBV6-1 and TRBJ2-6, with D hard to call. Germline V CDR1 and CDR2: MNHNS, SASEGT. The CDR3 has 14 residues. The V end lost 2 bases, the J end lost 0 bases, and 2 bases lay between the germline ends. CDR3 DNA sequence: TGTGCCAGCAGTGAAAGCTCTGGGGCCAACGTCCTGACTTTC. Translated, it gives CASSESSGANVLTF.

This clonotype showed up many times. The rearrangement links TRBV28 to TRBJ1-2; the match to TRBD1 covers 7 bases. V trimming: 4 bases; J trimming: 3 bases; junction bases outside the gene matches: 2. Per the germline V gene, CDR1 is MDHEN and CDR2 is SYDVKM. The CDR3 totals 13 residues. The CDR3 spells CASSSGQDYGYTF. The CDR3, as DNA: TGTGCCAGCAGTTCCGGACAGGACTATGGCTACACCTTC.

The CDR3 nucleotides are TGTGCCAGCGGGATGGGACTAGCGGATACCTACGAGCAGTACTTC. This sequence encodes CASGMGLADTYEQYF. The chain carries TRBV18 and TRBJ2-7; 11 bases map to TRBD2. Trimming at V came to 8 bases and at J to 2 bases, leaving 8 bases not matched to a gene. The length of the CDR3 is 15 residues. Germline V gene lookup returns CDR1 KGHSH and CDR2 LQKENI.

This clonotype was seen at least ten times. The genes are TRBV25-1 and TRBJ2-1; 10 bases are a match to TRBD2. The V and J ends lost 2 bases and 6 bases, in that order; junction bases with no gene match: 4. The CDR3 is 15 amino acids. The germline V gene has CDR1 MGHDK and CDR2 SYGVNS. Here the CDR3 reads CASSETSGISNEQFF. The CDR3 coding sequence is TGTGCCAGCAGTGAAACTAGCGGGATAAGCAATGAGCAGTTCTTC.

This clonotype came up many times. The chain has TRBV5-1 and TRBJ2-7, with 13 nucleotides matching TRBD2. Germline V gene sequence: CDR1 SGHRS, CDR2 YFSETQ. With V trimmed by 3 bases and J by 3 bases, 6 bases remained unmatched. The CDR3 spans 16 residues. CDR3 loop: CASSSPGTSGVYEQYF. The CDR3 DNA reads TGCGCCAGCAGCTCTCCCGGGACTAGCGGGGTCTACGAGCAGTACTTC. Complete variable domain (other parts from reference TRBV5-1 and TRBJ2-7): KAGVTQTPRYLIKTRGQQVTLSCSPISGHRSVSWYQQTPGQGLQFLFEYFSETQRNKGNFPGRFSGRQFSNSRSEMNVSTLELGDSALYLCASSSPGTSGVYEQYFGPGTRLTVT.

In DNA, the CDR3 is TGCGCCAGCAGCACAGGACAGGCGGTGAACACCGGGGAGCTGTTTTTT. This gives the protein CASSTGQAVNTGELFF. The gene calls are TRBV5-1 and TRBJ2-2, with TRBD1 matching 7 bases. The CDR3 has 16 residues. V shed 4 bases, J shed 1 base, and the junction held 7 bases outside the gene matches. Germline-derived CDR1 and CDR2 are SGHRS and YFSETQ.

In DNA, the CDR3 is TGTGCCAGCAGCTTTCCGGTTGGTGCCAACGTCCTGACTTTC. It encodes CASSFPVGANVLTF. The chain joins TRBV7-2 to TRBJ2-6, with D hard to call. The V gene's germline CDR1 is SGHTA and CDR2 FQGNSA. The V and J ends lost 3 bases and 7 bases respectively, with 10 bases between them. The CDR3 loop spans 14 amino acids.

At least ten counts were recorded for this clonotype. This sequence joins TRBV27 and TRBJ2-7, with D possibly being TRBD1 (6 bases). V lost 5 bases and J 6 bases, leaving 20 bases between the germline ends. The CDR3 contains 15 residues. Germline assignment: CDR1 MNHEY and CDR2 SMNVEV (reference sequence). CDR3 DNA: TGTGCCAGCAGTAACCGCGCAGGGGCACTGAGCGAGCAGTACTTC. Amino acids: CASSNRAGALSEQYF.

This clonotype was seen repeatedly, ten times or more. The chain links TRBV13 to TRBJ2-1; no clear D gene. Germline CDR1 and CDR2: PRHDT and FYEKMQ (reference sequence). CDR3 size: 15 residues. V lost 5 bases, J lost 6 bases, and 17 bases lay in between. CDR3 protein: CASSTRTDWVNEQFF. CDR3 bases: TGTGCCAGCAGCACCCGGACCGACTGGGTCAATGAGCAGTTCTTC.

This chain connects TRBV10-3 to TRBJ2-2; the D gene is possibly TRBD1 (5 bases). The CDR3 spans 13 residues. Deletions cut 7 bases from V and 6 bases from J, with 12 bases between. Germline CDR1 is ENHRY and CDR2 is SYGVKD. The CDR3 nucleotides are TGTGCCATCATACCCGACAGTTCCGGGGAGCTGTTTTTT. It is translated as CAIIPDSSGELFF.

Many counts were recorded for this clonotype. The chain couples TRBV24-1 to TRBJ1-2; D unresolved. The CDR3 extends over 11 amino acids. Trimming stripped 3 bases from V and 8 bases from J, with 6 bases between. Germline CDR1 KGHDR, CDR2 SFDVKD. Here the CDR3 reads CATSDPGGYTF. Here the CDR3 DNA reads TGTGCCACCAGTGATCCGGGAGGCTACACCTTC.

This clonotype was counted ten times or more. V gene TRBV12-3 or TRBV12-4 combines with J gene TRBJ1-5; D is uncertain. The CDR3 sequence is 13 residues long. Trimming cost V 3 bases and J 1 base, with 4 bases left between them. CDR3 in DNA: TGTGCCAGCAGTTTTTCGAGCAATCAGCCCCAGCATTTT. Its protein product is CASSFSSNQPQHF.

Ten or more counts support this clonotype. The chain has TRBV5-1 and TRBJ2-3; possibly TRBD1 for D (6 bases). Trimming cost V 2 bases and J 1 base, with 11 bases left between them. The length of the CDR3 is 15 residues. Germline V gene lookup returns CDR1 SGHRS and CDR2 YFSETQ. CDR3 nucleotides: TGCGCCAGCAGCTTAAGGGGGTTACGCACAGATACGCAGTATTTT. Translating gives CASSLRGLRTDTQYF.

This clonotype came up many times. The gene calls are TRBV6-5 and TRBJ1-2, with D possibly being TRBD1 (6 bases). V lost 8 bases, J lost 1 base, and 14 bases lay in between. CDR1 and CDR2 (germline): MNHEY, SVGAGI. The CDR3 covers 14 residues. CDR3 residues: CASYPNRDNYGYTF. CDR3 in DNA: TGTGCCAGCTATCCGAACAGGGATAACTATGGCTACACCTTC.

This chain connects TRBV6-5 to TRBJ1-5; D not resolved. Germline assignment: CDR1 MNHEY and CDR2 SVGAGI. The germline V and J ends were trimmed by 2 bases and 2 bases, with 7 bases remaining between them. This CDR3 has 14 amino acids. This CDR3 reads CASSYKTGNQPQHF. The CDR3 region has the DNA TGTGCCAGCAGTTACAAGACGGGCAATCAGCCCCAGCATTTT.

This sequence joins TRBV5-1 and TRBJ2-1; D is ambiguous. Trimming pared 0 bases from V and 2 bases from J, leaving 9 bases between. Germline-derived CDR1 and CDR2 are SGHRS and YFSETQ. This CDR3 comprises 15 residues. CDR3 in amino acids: CASSLGAGPYNEQFF. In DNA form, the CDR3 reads TGCGCCAGCAGCTTGGGGGCCGGGCCCTACAATGAGCAGTTCTTC.